This TCR beta chain originates from a study of cytomegalovirus exposure and HLA in healthy donors. Germline CDR1 and CDR2: GTSNPN and SVGIG (reference sequence). This CDR3 contains 14 residues. Trimming left V 1 base short and J 8 bases short, with 17 bases between. PCR involved 60 Vbeta and 13 Jbeta primers. Sequencing used immunoSEQ multiplex PCR; TCRdb keeps in-frame clones, though not all of them. Among 150,000 to 200,000 clones listed, 81% were seen once. V and J are TRBV30 and TRBJ1-2; D call uncertain. The origin of this receptor is a man over 45 in good health and CMV-seropositive. Material: PBMCs. In nucleotides, the CDR3 is TGTGCCTGGAGTGGGTACCCCTCAACCGGGGGCTACACCTTC. Translation: CAWSGYPSTGGYTF.